The 25 T cell receptor beta chains below all came from one sample that was sequenced in a study of T cell changes during pregnancy in multiple sclerosis. Sequenced by immunoSEQ multiplex PCR; TCRdb stores in-frame clones only, minus some. The data show roughly 40,000 clones, with roughly 87% seen just once and roughly 0.9% held by the top ten. This specimen consisted of CD4+ T cells from peripheral blood mononuclear cells, obtained after pregnancy. The receptors originated from a female donor with multiple sclerosis, enrolled in a pregnancy study.

The table lists this clone with a count of one. The chain has TRBV23-1 and TRBJ2-3, with a weak D call TRBD1 (5 bases). TRBV23-1 belongs to the ORF category, with a function that is uncertain. The CDR3 is made up of 19 amino acids. Between the trimmed V and J ends, which lost 1 base and 4 bases, there was a span of 24 bases. The CDR3, as DNA: TGCGCCAGCAGTCAATATCCCCTCGCCGACAGCACCTGTGCAGATACGCAGTATTTT. It specifies CASSQYPLADSTCADTQYF.

The V call is TRBV19, the J call TRBJ2-7; D is possibly TRBD2 (5 bases). With 3 bases removed from V and 2 bases from J, the gap between germline ends came to 14 bases. Germline lookup yields CDR1 LNHDA and CDR2 SQIVND (reference sequence). This CDR3 has 15 residues. CDR3 residues: CASSIRGSDTYEQYF. CDR3 coding DNA: TGTGCCAGTAGTATCAGAGGGAGTGACACCTACGAGCAGTACTTC.

The gene calls are TRBV5-8 and TRBJ1-4; D call uncertain. Per germline, CDR1 SGHTS and CDR2 YDEGEE. Trimming took off 4 bases at V and 8 bases at J, with 15 bases between the two ends. CDR3 length equals 14 residues. CDR3 loop: CASSRPGGFEKLFF. CDR3 coding DNA: TGTGCCAGCAGCCGACCCGGAGGTTTCGAAAAACTGTTTTTT.

The DNA for the CDR3 is TGTGCCAGCGATCGGGACAGGCAAACTGAAGCTTTCTTT. This codes for CASDRDRQTEAFF. This chain uses TRBV28 with TRBJ1-1, with TRBD1 matching over 8 bases. Germline values: CDR1 MDHEN, CDR2 SYDVKM. The CDR3 is 13 amino acids. The trim removed 8 bases at V and 5 bases at J, leaving 7 bases unmatched.

This clone occurred once. The J gene is TRBJ1-2, the V gene TRBV6-5; D remains unclear. Germline CDR1 is MNHEY and CDR2 is SVGAGI. This CDR3 has 15 residues. Trimming took 7 bases from V and 7 from J, leaving 22 bases between them. CDR3 coding DNA: TGTGCCAGCAATACTCCCACCAGTTTGGGCCGTGGCTACACCTTC. It is translated as CASNTPTSLGRGYTF.

This clone turned up a few times. This chain connects TRBV7-9 to TRBJ1-2; D possibly corresponds to TRBD1 (6 bases). The CDR3 contains 13 residues. The germline V gene encodes CDR1 SEHNR and CDR2 FQNEAQ (reference sequence). V was clipped by 5 bases and J by 5 bases, with 12 bases between them. The CDR3 DNA is TGTGCCAGCAGCGCGGACAGCTCGTATGGCTACACCTTC. Translated, it gives CASSADSSYGYTF.

This clone was seen just once. V gene TRBV2 combines with J gene TRBJ1-1; 9 bases align to TRBD1. The CDR3 has 13 amino acids. CDR1 and CDR2 from the germline V gene are SNHLY and FYNNEI. V gave up 6 bases and J gave up 9 bases; unmatched junction bases: 8. DNA for the CDR3: TGTGCCAGCAGGCCCGGGACAGGGTATAAAGCTTTCTTT. It codes for CASRPGTGYKAFF.

The rearrangement joins TRBV28 to TRBJ1-1; D uncertain. The CDR3 runs to 14 residues. Trimming cost V 1 base and J 5 bases, with 11 bases left between them. The V gene's germline CDR1 is MDHEN and CDR2 SYDVKM. The CDR3 region is CASSLLGTETEAFF. Here the CDR3 DNA reads TGTGCCAGCAGTTTATTAGGAACGGAGACTGAAGCTTTCTTT.

The genes are TRBV7-6 and TRBJ1-5; maybe TRBD1 (5 bases). This CDR3 is built from 13 residues. V gave up 2 bases and J gave up 4 bases, with 6 bases separating them. Germline-derived CDR1 and CDR2 are SGHVS and FNYEAQ. DNA for the CDR3: TGTGCCAGCAGCTTACAGGGAAATCAGCCCCAGCATTTT. Translating gives CASSLQGNQPQHF.

This chain links TRBV5-1 with TRBJ2-7; possible D gene TRBD1, 5 bases. Deletions cut 5 bases from V and 0 bases from J, with 12 bases between. This CDR3 has 14 residues. Germline CDR1 SGHRS, CDR2 YFSETQ. The chain's CDR3 is CASRGRADSYEQYF. The CDR3 region has the DNA TGCGCCAGCAGGGGGCGAGCTGACTCCTACGAGCAGTACTTC. Drawing the rest from reference TRBV5-1 and TRBJ2-7, the complete variable domain is KAGVTQTPRYLIKTRGQQVTLSCSPISGHRSVSWYQQTPGQGLQFLFEYFSETQRNKGNFPGRFSGRQFSNSRSEMNVSTLELGDSALYLCASRGRADSYEQYFGPGTRLTVT.

The chain couples TRBV4-3 to TRBJ2-3, with TRBD2 identical over 11 bases. V shed 1 base, J shed 5 bases, and the junction held 11 bases outside the gene matches. Germline values: CDR1 LGHNA, CDR2 YSLEER. The CDR3 loop spans 18 amino acids. CDR3: CASSQASLTSGVLDTQYF. CDR3 DNA: TGCGCCAGCAGCCAAGCTTCCCTGACTAGCGGGGTTCTAGATACGCAGTATTTT.

The V call is TRBV15, the J call TRBJ2-7; possibly TRBD1 for D (5 bases). Trimming took off 1 base at V and 2 bases at J, with 15 bases between the two ends. The CDR3 consists of 16 residues. Germline V lookup: CDR1 LNHNV, CDR2 YYDKDF (reference sequence). Written as DNA, the CDR3 is TGTGCCACCAGCAGAGGCTCTGGGGCAGCTCCCTACGAGCAGTACTTC. This gives the protein CATSRGSGAAPYEQYF.

CDR3 sequence reads: CASSSRGGYTDTQYF. In nucleotides, the CDR3 is TGTGCCAGCAGCTCTCGGGGAGGGTACACAGATACGCAGTATTTT. V and J are TRBV5-4 and TRBJ2-3; 7 bases align to TRBD2. The CDR3 runs 15 residues. Germline CDR1 reads SGHNT; CDR2 reads YYREEE (reference sequence). V dropped 3 bases and J dropped 2; count of bases not matched to a gene: 6.

The chain has TRBV10-2 and TRBJ1-2, with 9 bases that match TRBD1. V lost 7 bases to trimming and J lost 1 base; unmatched junction nucleotides: 4. Germline-derived CDR1 and CDR2 are WSHSY and SAAADI. The CDR3 is 14 residues long. The CDR3 sequence: CASMTDRGNYGYTF. DNA of the CDR3: TGCGCCAGCATGACGGACAGGGGTAACTATGGCTACACCTTC.

The chain couples TRBV5-4 to TRBJ1-2; the D is unclear. Trimming removed 1 base at V and 6 bases at J, with 10 bases between. In germline, CDR1 is SGHNT, CDR2 YYREEE (reference sequence). This CDR3 comprises 13 residues. The CDR3 reads CASSLPGEDGYTF. The CDR3 nucleotides read TGTGCCAGCAGCTTGCCCGGGGAGGATGGCTACACCTTC.

The chain couples TRBV28 to TRBJ2-7; 10 bases fit TRBD1. The V gene's germline CDR1 is MDHEN and CDR2 SYDVKM. The CDR3 spans 13 residues. J was trimmed by 5 bases and V by 11 bases; bases with no gene match: 9. CDR3 bases: TGTGCCGCCCTGTCCGGGACAGGGGACGAGCAGTACTTC. Its translation is CAALSGTGDEQYF.

V gene TRBV4-3 combines with J gene TRBJ2-1; D remains unclear. V lost 0 bases to trimming and J lost 4 bases, with 13 bases between them. Germline V gene data show CDR1 as LGHNA and CDR2 as YSLEER. This CDR3 has 16 amino acids. For the CDR3, the DNA is TGCGCCAGCAGCCAAGAAGAGATACCGTCATACAATGAGCAGTTCTTC. As protein: CASSQEEIPSYNEQFF.

This chain joins TRBV7-2 and TRBJ2-2, with TRBD1 matching 9 bases. V was clipped by 3 bases and J by 5 bases; unmatched bases: 7. Germline values: CDR1 SGHTA, CDR2 FQGNSA. The CDR3 is 16 residues long. The CDR3 coding sequence is TGTGCCAGCAGCTTTAGGACAGGGGTGCTTACCGGGGAGCTGTTTTTT. Its protein product is CASSFRTGVLTGELFF.

The genes are TRBV7-6 and TRBJ2-5, with D possibly matching TRBD1 (6 bases). The germline gives CDR1 SGHVS, CDR2 FNYEAQ. The CDR3 loop spans 13 amino acids. V lost 2 bases and J 3 bases, leaving 7 bases between the germline ends. This CDR3 reads CASSLNREETQYF. The CDR3 nucleotides are TGTGCCAGCAGCTTAAACAGGGAAGAGACCCAGTACTTC.

V usage is TRBV5-6 and J usage is TRBJ1-4, with a weak D call TRBD1 (5 bases). The CDR3 covers 13 residues. CDR1 is SGHDT and CDR2 is YYEEEE in the germline V gene. V lost 1 base and J 8 bases, leaving 9 bases between the germline ends. The CDR3 protein is CASSLLGAEKLFF. CDR3 nucleotides: TGTGCCAGCAGCTTGCTTGGGGCAGAAAAACTGTTTTTT.

J is TRBJ1-6 and V is TRBV27; TRBD1 matches 10 bases. Germline V CDR1 and CDR2: MNHEY, SMNVEV (reference sequence). The CDR3 has 19 residues. The junction had 17 bases not matched to a gene; V was cut back by 3 bases and J by 9 bases. CDR3 sequence (DNA): TGTGCCAGCAGTTTGGTTGGAGAGAGACAGGGGGCACCCGGTTCACCCCTCCACTTT. Translating gives CASSLVGERQGAPGSPLHF.

The chain combines TRBV19 with TRBJ2-2; perhaps TRBD2 as D (6 bases). Germline CDR1 and CDR2: LNHDA and SQIVND (reference sequence). Deletions cut 7 bases from V and 5 bases from J, with 17 bases between. The CDR3 contains 15 residues. This CDR3 reads CASIEDGRGTGELFF. Here the CDR3 DNA reads TGTGCCAGTATTGAGGACGGGAGAGGTACCGGGGAGCTGTTTTTT.

The chain employs TRBV19 and TRBJ1-1; 9 bases are shared with TRBD1. After removal of 6 bases from V and 6 bases from J, the junction contained 5 bases not matched to a gene. From germline, CDR1 is LNHDA and CDR2 SQIVND (reference sequence). There are 13 residues in the CDR3. The CDR3 spells CASRPTGGSEAFF. CDR3 coding DNA: TGTGCCAGTAGGCCCACAGGGGGCTCTGAAGCTTTCTTT. The complete variable domain, with remaining parts taken from reference TRBV19 and TRBJ1-1, reads DGGITQSPKYLFRKEGQNVTLSCEQNLNHDAMYWYRQDPGQGLRLIYYSQIVNDFQKGDIAEGYSVSREKKESFPLTVTSAQKNPTAFYLCASRPTGGSEAFFGQGTRLTVV.

This CDR3 is CASSRPLSYEQYF. The CDR3 coding sequence is TGTGCCAGCAGCCGCCCCCTCTCCTACGAGCAGTACTTC. The V gene is TRBV7-2, the J gene TRBJ2-5; the D is unclear. The J call is doubtful: the DNA matches TRBJ2-7 better. Looked up from germline, CDR1 is SGHTA and CDR2 is FQGNSA. The CDR3 loop spans 13 amino acids.

The chain employs TRBV19 and TRBJ1-5; the D gene is possibly TRBD1 (6 bases). V was cut by 1 base and J by 4 bases, with 8 bases left in between. The CDR3 is 14 amino acids. Germline V gives CDR1 LNHDA, CDR2 SQIVND (reference sequence). The CDR3 region is CASSIGGRNQPQHF. CDR3 bases: TGTGCCAGTAGTATAGGGGGGCGGAATCAGCCCCAGCATTTT.